Here is one T cell receptor (beta chain) with its context. The antigen this receptor binds is unknown. No base-level quality is on record; no much larger clone is a single base apart. Libraries were made using the immunoSEQ multiplex PCR assay. For the multiplex PCR, a mixture combining 60 forward primers for TCR Vbeta segments and 13 reverse primers for TCR Jbeta segments was used. The CDR3 region of rearranged TCR beta genes was amplified from genomic DNA by a multiplex PCR assay. On the Illumina HiSeq System, the amplified TCR beta libraries were sequenced as 87-base-pair reads. The authors processed their data as follows. A later analysis tallied roughly 80 million unique TCR beta chains across the 610 or so repertoires, and around 12 million of those chains were shared by two or more donors. Raw reads were error-corrected and collapsed into unique sequences by a nearest-neighbor algorithm in which closely related sequences were merged to remove PCR and sequencing errors. CDR3 sequences were aligned to IMGT reference sequences to assign V, D and J gene segments. For a sequence to be retained, a match of at least six nucleotides to both a V gene segment and a J gene segment was required. Rearrangements were called productive when the CDR3 lacked stop codons and stayed in frame with V and J; all others were non-productive. CDR3 was defined according to IMGT convention as the region running from the second conserved V-encoded cysteine to the conserved J-encoded phenylalanine. The earlier analysis of 500 to 650 of the donors excluded any sequence lacking an unambiguous match to a single V gene segment. In an earlier analysis of around 600 of the donors, V segments were called functional above 56.7% productive rearrangements and were called segregating when the between-donor standard deviation exceeded 5%. A statistical classification framework was built for diagnosing cytomegalovirus status from the catalog of TCR beta chain sequences. A later analysis assigned V and J genes by comparing TCR nucleotide sequences with IMGT/GENE-DB human TR gene sequences. In a later analysis, CDR3 sequences and most-parsimonious VDJ recombination scenarios were assigned using the TCRdist pipeline. In a later analysis, each TCR beta chain was defined by its CDR3 amino acid sequence together with its V-gene family, and reads lacking a unique V-gene family were excluded. In a later analysis, 500 to 650 highly shared, low-generation-probability nucleotide sequences were removed to address suspected cross-contamination and a sequencing artifact. In a later analysis, a clonal expansion index for each public chain was calculated from normalized within-repertoire ranks of inferred template counts. A later analysis computed generation probabilities with a VDJ recombination model fitted to out-of-frame rearrangements, and checked the results against IGoR. In a later analysis, hypergeometric tests were used to score TCR-TCR, TCR-HLA and TCR-CMV co-occurrence, with a repertoire-size bias correction applied to TCR pairs. A later analysis estimated false discovery rates by permuting HLA or CMV assignments 20 times. In a later analysis, co-occurring TCRs were grouped using DBSCAN, and TCRdist sequence similarity was added for clustering within HLA-allele-positive subsets. Repertoires with fewer than 30,000 or more than 120,000 public chains were left out of co-occurrence clustering, as were four to six repertoires with anomalous nucleotide sharing. The table was pulled from immuneACCESS by TCRdb, which kept in-frame rearrangements only. Such tables lose some clones; where checked, under half of the loss comes from unresolved V genes, and the rest has no known cause. V and J calls and clone size follow that table, whereas D and trimming were derived from the DNA. The sample table lists roughly 110,000 clones, roughly 80% of them with a count of one. 22% of the sample lies in the top ten.

The CDR3 starts with the cysteine, ends with the phenylalanine, and has 17 residues. The entry retains the CDR3 DNA only, 51 bases that are in frame from base 1. The germline V gene (reference sequence) provides CDR1 MNHEY and CDR2 SMNVEV. The V end gives up 2 bases and the J end 3 bases, leaving 7 bases in the junction not matched to a gene. These data belong to a study of cytomegalovirus exposure and HLA in healthy donors (dated by TCRdb to about 2017). Background for the entire study: An earlier analysis of roughly 610 of the donors reported approximately 280 Gb of sequence data and 95 million to 140 million unique TCR beta sequences obtained from 180 million or so T cells. A separate validation cohort of roughly 130 different subjects was used in addition to the roughly 670-subject first cohort. The genetic ancestry cluster associated with self-reported Caucasian donors included 80% to 90% of the roughly 390 genotyped donors. An earlier analysis of around 640 of the donors used high-throughput TCR beta sequencing to judge whether each TCR beta V gene segment behaved as functional or pseudogenic. The study aimed to test whether cataloging public T cell receptors could reveal signatures of past pathogen exposure. A later analysis re-analyzed previously published TCR beta repertoires from 600 to 850 donors and added high-resolution HLA genotyping to study TCR occurrence patterns. High-throughput TCR immunosequencing, statistical association of individual TCRs with disease status, and machine learning were combined to predict cytomegalovirus infection status. HLA typing included class I and class II loci at four-digit resolution. Approximately 310 gigabases of sequencing data and 75 million to 85 million unique TCR sequences made up an early release that covered about 640 HLA-typed donors. The later analysis used no new phenotypic data to find candidate immune exposures, relying instead on TCR beta sequences and their occurrence across donors. Because of strong linkage in the cohort, roughly five DR-DQ haplotypes were treated as single units for association and clustering. Typing coverage varied by locus: about 620-630 donors for A, B, C, DRB1 and DQB1; around 560 for DQA1; 600 to 610 for DPA1; roughly 450 for DPB1. Using immunosequencing, the study profiled T cell repertoires from around 680 subjects and related those repertoires to cytomegalovirus serostatus. Donor age, sex, ethnicity and CMV serostatus were compiled together with the repertoire data. Every discovery cohort repertoire had been produced on one sequencing platform. In a later genetic analysis, genome-wide SNP genotypes for about three fifths of the roughly 670 donors were used, and that subset was treated as a discovery cohort. Among about 370 genotyped donors of the cohort, an average of roughly 230,000 unique TCR beta nucleotide sequences was sequenced per donor, of which roughly 18% were non-productive.

The research as a whole found: Presence/absence analyses assumed roughly uniform sequencing depth across donors, an assumption that may not hold. CMV serostatus was the only immune exposure information available for the cohort. A group of highly shared sequence variants was considered likely to be a technical artifact of the sequencing pipeline. Compared with the 666-donor mean, donors in an Asian-associated ancestry cluster had fewer N-insertions in productive TCRs, according to a later genetic analysis. HLA typing was unavailable for some donors at each locus, so association tests used only the typed subset. Because counts were too low, seventeen rarely observed V segments, including chromosome 9 orphons, were left out of the earlier analysis of roughly 600 of the donors. The study gave a list of some 150 TCR beta chains associated with cytomegalovirus. An association between a missense DCLRE1C variant and V-gene and J-gene trimming of TCR beta chains was found in a later genetic analysis and replicated in an independent cohort. Some IMGT-functional V segments, including TRBV6-2 and TRBV6-3, could not be distinguished by the 87-base-pair reads and were therefore excluded. In vitro tests confirmed that a few of the cytomegalovirus-associated TCR beta chains recognize cytomegalovirus antigens. In a later analysis, HLA-associated TCR beta chains showed more clonal expansion and lower generation probabilities than non-associated chains that were equally common. The classifier was reported to diagnose cytomegalovirus status with high specificity and sensitivity in both the original cohort and the validation cohort. According to the authors, the approach could potentially be generalized to other disease states and immunological phenotypes. Only TCR beta chains were sequenced in this cohort, and the absence of alpha or paired-chain data limited detectable features. According to a later analysis, parvovirus B19, influenza, CMV and Epstein-Barr virus appeared linked to several top co-occurrence clusters. In a later analysis, the rate of TCR association differed among HLA loci, with DRB1 alleles having the most associated TCRs and HLA-C alleles having the fewest. A further reported finding was that TCR beta sequences accurately predicted the HLA-A and HLA-B alleles for most subjects in the first cohort. A later analysis found that most CMV-associated TCR beta chains appeared HLA-restricted, with HLA associations seemingly driven largely by CMV exposure. An earlier analysis of around 600 of the donors showed that most TCR beta V segments appeared in productive rearrangements either about 90% or about 30% of the time, which broadly matched IMGT annotations. Most TCR sequences were observed very rarely across donors, whereas some public TCRs were present in many individuals. When HLA alleles, especially DR and DQ, strongly co-occurred, attributing TCR associations to individual alleles was difficult. At a false discovery rate of 0.05, a later analysis linked around 15,000 TCR beta sequences to specific HLA alleles. Linkage disequilibrium might explain the correlated functional status among segregating V segments, but an unknown experimental factor could not be excluded.

The cohort consisted of 666 healthy bone marrow donors. Cohort members were all nominally healthy when sampled, although unrecorded immune exposures were likely present. The donor was CMV seropositive and belonged to the group of 270 or so seropositive cohort members. Each donor provided a peripheral blood sample, and peripheral blood mononuclear cells were used for TCR beta sequencing. The Qiagen DNeasy Blood Extraction Kit was used to extract genomic DNA from the blood cell samples. The receptor comes from a man aged 25 to 45 in good health and CMV-seropositive. The specimen was PBMCs. The chain couples TRBV27 to TRBJ2-2; TRBD1 fits 9 bases in the junction. This receptor has the CDR3 CASSLRMGQGYTGELFF. The DNA sequence reads TGTGCCAGCAGTTTAAGGATGGGACAGGGTTACACCGGGGAGCTGTTTTTT.